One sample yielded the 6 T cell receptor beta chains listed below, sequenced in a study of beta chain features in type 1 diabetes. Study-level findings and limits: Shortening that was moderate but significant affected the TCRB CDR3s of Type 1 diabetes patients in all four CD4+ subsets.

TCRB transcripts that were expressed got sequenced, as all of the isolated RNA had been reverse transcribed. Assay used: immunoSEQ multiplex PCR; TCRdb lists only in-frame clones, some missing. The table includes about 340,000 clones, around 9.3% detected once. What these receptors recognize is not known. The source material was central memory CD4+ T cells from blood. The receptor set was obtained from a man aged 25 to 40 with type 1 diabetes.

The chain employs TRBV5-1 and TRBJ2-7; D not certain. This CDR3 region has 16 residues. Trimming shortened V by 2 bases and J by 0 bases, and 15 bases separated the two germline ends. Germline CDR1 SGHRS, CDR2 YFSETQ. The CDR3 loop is CASSLVSRSSSYEQYF. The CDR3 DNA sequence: TGCGCCAGCAGCTTAGTCAGCAGGAGCAGCTCCTACGAGCAGTACTTC.

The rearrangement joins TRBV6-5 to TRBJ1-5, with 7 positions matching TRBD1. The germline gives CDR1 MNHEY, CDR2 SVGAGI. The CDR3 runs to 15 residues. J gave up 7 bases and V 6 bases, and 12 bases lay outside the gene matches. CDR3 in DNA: TGTGCCAGCAGCGACCCCGGACAGGCGTACCAGCCCCAGCATTTT. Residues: CASSDPGQAYQPQHF.

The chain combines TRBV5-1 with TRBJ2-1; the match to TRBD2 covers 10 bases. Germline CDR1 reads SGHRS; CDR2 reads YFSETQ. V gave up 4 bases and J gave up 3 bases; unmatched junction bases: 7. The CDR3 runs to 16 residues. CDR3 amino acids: CASSPETSGVYNEQFF. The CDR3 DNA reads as TGCGCCAGCAGCCCCGAAACTAGCGGGGTCTACAATGAGCAGTTCTTC.

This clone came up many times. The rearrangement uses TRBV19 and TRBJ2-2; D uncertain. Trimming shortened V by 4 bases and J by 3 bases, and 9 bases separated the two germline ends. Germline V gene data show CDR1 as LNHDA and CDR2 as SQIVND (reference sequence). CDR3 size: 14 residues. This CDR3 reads CASSTRPDTGELFF. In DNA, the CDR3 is TGTGCCAGTAGTACCCGACCCGACACCGGGGAGCTGTTTTTT.

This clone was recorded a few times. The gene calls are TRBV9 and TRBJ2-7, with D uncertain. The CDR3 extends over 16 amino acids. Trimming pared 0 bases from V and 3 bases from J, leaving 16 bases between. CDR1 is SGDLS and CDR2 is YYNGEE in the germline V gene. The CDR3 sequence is CASSVASSDKFYEQYF. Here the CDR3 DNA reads TGTGCCAGCAGCGTAGCTTCCAGTGACAAGTTCTACGAGCAGTACTTC.

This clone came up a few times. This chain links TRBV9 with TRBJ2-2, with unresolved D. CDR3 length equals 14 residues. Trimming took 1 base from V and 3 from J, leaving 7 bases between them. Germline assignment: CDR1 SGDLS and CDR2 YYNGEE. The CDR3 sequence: CASSVTQHTGELFF. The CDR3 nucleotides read TGTGCCAGCAGCGTAACCCAGCACACCGGGGAGCTGTTTTTT.